One sample yielded the 22 T cell receptor beta chains listed below, sequenced in a study of response to subunit inactivated influenza vaccine (dated by TCRdb to between 2018 and 2020). The protocol used for the library was RT-PCR. Sequencing was performed on an Illumina HiSeq 2500. The raw public reads went through TCRdb reprocessing: fastp at Q25, MiXCR clone calling, in-frame beta chains kept. Here each entry gathers all rows of one CDR3 protein and keeps the most common genes and DNA. The table for this sample lists about 580,000 distinct CDR3 sequences; 14% of them were counted only once. The ten largest clones represent 11% of the sample. The sequenced sample was PBMCs from blood, obtained roughly 13 days after vaccination. Receptors originate from a man aged 45-65 years who received an inactivated influenza vaccine. Donor details come from another sample of the same person, matched by shared clones.

This clonotype was recorded a few times. This chain uses TRBV5-1 with TRBJ2-1, with 13 positions matching TRBD2. This CDR3 has 15 amino acids. V lost 4 bases and J lost 9; bases outside the gene matches: 7. CDR1 and CDR2 from the germline V gene are SGHRS and YFSETQ. The CDR3 sequence is CASSPRTSGGSEQFF. The CDR3 region has the DNA TGCGCCAGCAGCCCAAGGACTAGCGGGGGAAGTGAGCAGTTCTTC.

The chain combines TRBV7-2 with TRBJ2-2, with 13 positions matching TRBD2. Germline lookup yields CDR1 SGHTA and CDR2 FQGNSA. Trimming took 10 bases from V and 13 from J; bases not matched to a gene: 15. CDR3 size: 15 residues. The CDR3 sequence: CAIPTWGLAGLGLFF. The CDR3, as DNA: TGTGCCATCCCGACGTGGGGACTAGCGGGGTTAGGGCTGTTTTTT. Using reference TRBV7-2 and TRBJ2-2 for the parts outside the CDR3, the full variable domain is GAGVSQSPSNKVTEKGKDVELRCDPISGHTALYWYRQSLGQGLEFLIYFQGNSAPDKSGLPSDRFSAERTGGSVSTLTIQRTQQEDSAVYLCAIPTWGLAGLGLFFGEGSRLTVL.

The rearrangement uses TRBV11-2 and TRBJ2-4, with D possibly being TRBD2 (5 bases). There are 20 residues in the CDR3. The germline V and J ends were trimmed by 1 base and 0 bases, with 22 bases remaining between them. Germline V gene data show CDR1 as SGHAT and CDR2 as FQNNGV. CDR3 DNA: TGTGCCAGCAGCTTAGTCGGACCGAGGGTTAAATTATTAGCCAAAAACATTCAGTACTTC. Its protein product is CASSLVGPRVKLLAKNIQYF.

The chain is built from TRBV5-6 and TRBJ2-7; D possibly corresponds to TRBD1 (6 bases). Deletions cut 4 bases from V and 5 bases from J, with 13 bases between. The germline V gene encodes CDR1 SGHDT and CDR2 YYEEEE. The CDR3 spans 13 residues. As DNA, the CDR3 is TGTGCCAGCAGCCCAGGGACAACAGACGAGCAGTACTTC. It translates to CASSPGTTDEQYF.

Ten or more counts support this clonotype. The rearrangement uses TRBV12-3 or TRBV12-4 and TRBJ1-3; no definite D call. This CDR3 comprises 16 residues. V gave up 5 bases and J gave up 4 bases, with 18 bases separating them. In DNA, the CDR3 is TGTGCCAGCAGTCCCAGTCAAGCGGGCCGGGGAAACACCATATATTTT. It codes for CASSPSQAGRGNTIYF.

The table lists this clonotype with a few counts. The V gene is TRBV7-2, the J gene TRBJ2-3; 11 bases are shared with TRBD2. Germline assignment: CDR1 SGHTA and CDR2 FQGNSA. V lost 5 bases to trimming and J lost 6 bases; unmatched junction nucleotides: 4. The CDR3 has 14 residues. The DNA of the CDR3 is TGTGCCAGCAGCCAGGGACTAGCGGAGGATACGCAGTATTTT. Its translation is CASSQGLAEDTQYF.

The J gene is TRBJ1-2, the V gene TRBV11-2; the match to TRBD1 covers 9 bases. Germline CDR1 and CDR2: SGHAT and FQNNGV. This CDR3 is built from 17 residues. J was trimmed by 5 bases and V by 5 bases; bases with no gene match: 15. The CDR3 loop is CASSPPPRTGVEYGYTF. The CDR3 bases are TGTGCCAGCAGCCCACCCCCAAGGACAGGGGTAGAATATGGCTACACCTTC.

This clonotype was picked up a small number of times. The chain employs TRBV10-3 and TRBJ2-5, with D hard to call. Germline CDR1 ENHRY, CDR2 SYGVKD. Trimming removed 0 bases at V and 4 bases at J, with 6 bases between. CDR3 size: 13 residues. CDR3 sequence (DNA): TGTGCCATCAGTGAGTCGACACGAGAGACCCAGTACTTC. It translates to CAISESTRETQYF.

The chain combines TRBV19 with TRBJ2-5, with D perhaps TRBD1 (6 bases). Germline V CDR1 and CDR2: LNHDA, SQIVND (reference sequence). V lost 4 bases and J 5 bases, leaving 11 bases between the germline ends. The CDR3 contains 13 residues. CDR3 sequence: CASSRGQSETQYF. DNA for the CDR3: TGTGCCAGTAGTAGGGGACAATCTGAGACCCAGTACTTC.

The V call is TRBV10-3, the J call TRBJ2-3; 7 bases match TRBD2. The CDR3 consists of 16 residues. Looked up from germline, CDR1 is ENHRY and CDR2 is SYGVKD. The J segment lost 3 bases and the V segment lost 4 bases, leaving 10 bases of the junction unmatched. CDR3 protein: CAISAVTSTLTDTQYF. The CDR3 DNA reads as TGTGCCATCAGTGCCGTGACTAGCACCTTGACAGATACGCAGTATTTT.

This clonotype was observed a few times. The J gene is TRBJ2-7, the V gene TRBV6-2 or TRBV6-3; D possibly corresponds to TRBD2 (6 bases). Trimming cost V 6 bases and J 0 bases, with 12 bases left between them. Per the germline V gene, CDR1 is MNHEY and CDR2 is SVGEGT. The CDR3 is 14 residues long. CDR3 region: CASRLLARSYEQYF. The CDR3, as DNA: TGTGCCAGCAGGCTACTAGCCCGCTCCTACGAGCAGTACTTC.

This clonotype occurred a few times. The chain joins TRBV4-2 to TRBJ2-7; the D is unclear. V lost 1 base and J 6 bases, leaving 10 bases between the germline ends. The CDR3 has 13 amino acids. The germline gives CDR1 LGHNA, CDR2 YNFKEQ. CDR3 nucleotide sequence: TGTGCCAGCAGCCAAGTTTTGGGCCGCGAGCAGTACTTC. It encodes CASSQVLGREQYF.

The rearrangement joins TRBV7-8 to TRBJ2-1; 10 bases agree with TRBD2. The CDR3 sequence is 16 residues long. CDR1 and CDR2 (germline): SGHVS, FQNEAQ. V gave up 5 bases and J gave up 4 bases; unmatched junction bases: 8. CDR3 loop: CASSVFSAGGYNEQFF. In DNA, the CDR3 is TGTGCCAGCAGCGTATTTTCAGCGGGAGGGTACAATGAGCAGTTCTTC.

The CDR3 is CASSLSQGYGYTF. The CDR3 nucleotides read TGTGCCAGCAGTTTATCCCAGGGCTATGGCTACACCTTC. The chain combines TRBV12-3 or TRBV12-4 with TRBJ1-2; D may be TRBD1 (5 bases). V was pared by 2 bases and J by 4 bases, with 8 bases between. The CDR3 totals 13 residues.

The chain recombines TRBV7-9 with TRBJ2-4; unclear D gene. The CDR3 is 16 amino acids. Trimming pared 0 bases from V and 2 bases from J, leaving 11 bases between. Germline CDR1 SEHNR, CDR2 FQNEAQ (reference sequence). CDR3 region: CASSLATGLPKNIQYF. The CDR3 region has the DNA TGTGCCAGCAGCTTAGCTACCGGTTTGCCCAAAAACATTCAGTACTTC.

This clonotype was detected ten times or more. V is TRBV5-5 and J is TRBJ2-3, with D unclear. Germline values: CDR1 SGHKS, CDR2 YYEKEE (reference sequence). The V end lost 1 base, the J end lost 10 bases, and 13 bases lay between the germline ends. This CDR3 region has 13 residues. CDR3 nucleotides: TGTGCCAGCAGCTTGCGTTTTGTAGAATCGCAGTATTTT. It yields the protein CASSLRFVESQYF.

Ten or more counts support this clonotype. The V call is TRBV6-1, the J call TRBJ2-3; the D gene is possibly TRBD1 (6 bases). This CDR3 is 13 amino acids long. Germline CDR1 and CDR2: MNHNS and SASEGT. Trimming pared 6 bases from V and 2 bases from J, leaving 9 bases between. For the CDR3, the DNA is TGTGCCAGCAGCAGACAGGTCACAGATACGCAGTATTTT. Translating gives CASSRQVTDTQYF.

This clonotype has more than one count but fewer than ten. V and J are TRBV20-1 and TRBJ2-2, with TRBD2 as a possible D gene (6 bases). The CDR3 has 14 residues. The V gene's germline CDR1 is DFQATT and CDR2 SNEGSKA (reference sequence). Trimming stripped 2 bases from V and 1 base from J, with 8 bases between. DNA of the CDR3: TGCAGTGCTAGAAAGGGACTGAACACCGGGGAGCTGTTTTTT. This encodes CSARKGLNTGELFF.

This clonotype was seen a handful of times. CDR3 nucleotides: TGTGCCAGCAGCCCAGCAAAGACAGGCACTGAAGCTTTCTTT. Encoded protein: CASSPAKTGTEAFF. The V gene is TRBV3-1, the J gene TRBJ1-1; D is possibly TRBD1 (6 bases). With 4 bases removed from V and 4 bases from J, the gap between germline ends came to 13 bases. The CDR3 is 14 amino acids. Germline CDR1 is LGHDT and CDR2 is YNNKEL (reference sequence).

The chain has TRBV6-1 and TRBJ1-1, with D possibly being TRBD1 (6 bases). Germline V gives CDR1 MNHNS, CDR2 SASEGT. Between the trimmed V and J ends, which lost 6 bases and 5 bases, there was a span of 19 bases. This CDR3 is built from 15 residues. CDR3 in amino acids: CASRGGGKKWTEAFF. CDR3 DNA sequence: TGTGCCAGCAGGGGGGGCGGAAAAAAATGGACTGAAGCTTTCTTT.

At least ten counts were recorded for this clonotype. The rearrangement joins TRBV9 to TRBJ2-1; 10 positions match TRBD2. CDR1 is SGDLS, CDR2 YYNGEE, per germline. The CDR3 runs to 14 residues. The V gene end was trimmed by 4 bases and the J gene end by 4 bases; junction bases not matched to a gene: 2. CDR3 DNA: TGTGCCAGCAGCCGGACTAGCGGTTACAATGAGCAGTTCTTC. It is translated as CASSRTSGYNEQFF. The complete variable domain, with remaining parts taken from reference TRBV9 and TRBJ2-1, reads DSGVTQTPKHLITATGQRVTLRCSPRSGDLSVYWYQQSLDQGLQFLIQYYNGEERAKGNILERFSAQQFPDLHSELNLSSLELGDSALYFCASSRTSGYNEQFFGPGTRLTVL.

The J gene is TRBJ2-1, the V gene TRBV9; D ambiguous. The CDR3 is 18 amino acids. With 4 bases removed from V and 0 bases from J, the gap between germline ends came to 20 bases. Germline assignment: CDR1 SGDLS and CDR2 YYNGEE. The CDR3 DNA is TGTGCCAGCAGCCATCACACGTCGAGGCCCAGCTCCTACAATGAGCAGTTCTTC. It yields the protein CASSHHTSRPSSYNEQFF.